The 27 T cell receptor beta chains presented below share a single source sample, sequenced in a study of OX40 agonist ivuxolimab in advanced cancers. Using immunoSEQ multiplex PCR, the repertoire was profiled, and TCRdb retains in-frame clones only, with some absent. The sample records over 60,000 clones, roughly nine tenths being singletons. Material: CD4+ or CD8+ T cells sorted from blood, obtained in a trial of the OX40 agonist ivuxolimab. The receptors come from an adult with an advanced solid tumor such as melanoma, head and neck, liver or kidney cancer.

The rearrangement uses TRBV7-6 and TRBJ1-2, with TRBD1 matching over 8 bases. The CDR3 runs to 13 residues. Germline V gene lookup returns CDR1 SGHVS and CDR2 FNYEAQ. Germline trimming cut 5 bases from V and 4 bases from J; bases unmatched to any gene: 3. The CDR3 loop is CASSPGQGYGYTF. CDR3 coding DNA: TGTGCCAGCAGCCCAGGACAGGGCTATGGCTACACCTTC.

The V call is TRBV4-1, the J call TRBJ1-2; 9 bases fit TRBD1. V was pared by 6 bases and J by 4 bases, with 6 bases of the junction left unmatched. CDR1 and CDR2 (germline): MGHRA, YSYEKL. This CDR3 region has 14 residues. The CDR3, as DNA: TGCGCCAGCAGGGGGACAGGGAGGGTCTATGGCTACACCTTC. Protein product: CASRGTGRVYGYTF.

The rearrangement joins TRBV10-1 to TRBJ2-7; tentative D call: TRBD2 (5 bases). With 6 bases removed from V and 4 bases from J, the gap between germline ends came to 10 bases. Germline V lookup: CDR1 WNHNN, CDR2 SYGVQD (reference sequence). The CDR3 contains 12 residues. Here the CDR3 DNA reads TGCGCCAGCAGGTCGGAGGTTTACGAGCAGTACTTC. Translating gives CASRSEVYEQYF.

This rearrangement joins TRBV4-1 to TRBJ1-1; no reliable D call. V was shortened by 5 bases and J by 1 base, with 5 bases between the two germline ends. The CDR3 totals 12 residues. Germline V lookup: CDR1 MGHRA, CDR2 YSYEKL. In nucleotides, the CDR3 is TGCGCCAGCAGCACTGCGAACACTGAAGCTTTCTTT. It is translated as CASSTANTEAFF.

This chain joins TRBV9 and TRBJ1-3; D unclear. Germline V gene sequence: CDR1 SGDLS, CDR2 YYNGEE. V was clipped by 0 bases and J by 0 bases, with 16 bases between them. This CDR3 has 18 amino acids. The CDR3 is CASSVDPMGSYSGNTIYF. CDR3 bases: TGTGCCAGCAGCGTAGACCCGATGGGCAGCTACTCTGGAAACACCATATATTTT.

The V and J genes are TRBV19 and TRBJ2-5; no reliable D call. Germline CDR1 and CDR2: LNHDA and SQIVND (reference sequence). V dropped 8 bases and J dropped 5 bases, with 12 bases sitting between them. This CDR3 comprises 12 residues. This CDR3 is CASDRNWETQYF. CDR3 DNA sequence: TGTGCCAGTGACCGAAATTGGGAGACCCAGTACTTC.

The CDR3 reads CASSGRRLTGGGYGYTF. For the CDR3, the DNA is TGTGCCAGCAGTGGTCGCCGTCTTACAGGGGGCGGCTATGGCTACACCTTC. The gene calls are TRBV7-2 and TRBJ1-2, with 9 bases matching TRBD1. V trimming: 6 bases; J trimming: 4 bases; junction bases outside the gene matches: 15. Germline lookup yields CDR1 SGHTA and CDR2 FQGNSA. The CDR3 loop spans 17 amino acids. The whole variable domain, remainder taken from reference TRBV7-2 and TRBJ1-2, is GAGVSQSPSNKVTEKGKDVELRCDPISGHTALYWYRQSLGQGLEFLIYFQGNSAPDKSGLPSDRFSAERTGGSVSTLTIQRTQQEDSAVYLCASSGRRLTGGGYGYTFGSGTRLTVV.

The chain uses TRBV5-8 and TRBJ1-4, with TRBD1 matching 10 bases. CDR3 length: 15 residues. With 4 bases clipped from V and 3 bases from J, the junction kept 3 bases outside the gene matches. The germline V gene encodes CDR1 SGHTS and CDR2 YDEGEE. The CDR3 protein is CASSRGQGPNEKLFF. The DNA of the CDR3 is TGTGCCAGCAGCAGGGGACAGGGGCCTAATGAAAAACTGTTTTTT.

The chain joins TRBV5-1 to TRBJ2-1, with no clear D. Germline CDR1 SGHRS, CDR2 YFSETQ. Between the trimmed V and J ends, which lost 0 bases and 5 bases, there was a span of 12 bases. This CDR3 comprises 15 residues. DNA of the CDR3: TGCGCCAGCAGCTTGGCCTTTCTGGGGAACAATGAGCAGTTCTTC. Protein sequence: CASSLAFLGNNEQFF.

This chain links TRBV11-3 with TRBJ2-4; D is possibly TRBD1 (5 bases). Trimming took off 4 bases at V and 7 bases at J, with 17 bases between the two ends. Germline V gives CDR1 SGHNT, CDR2 YENEEA. This CDR3 is 15 amino acids long. The CDR3 region has the DNA TGTGCCAGCAGCTGGGATTCCCAGGGTTTGAACATTCAGTACTTC. It encodes CASSWDSQGLNIQYF.

The V gene is TRBV5-4, the J gene TRBJ1-1, with D unclear. There are 13 residues in the CDR3. With 1 base removed from V and 1 base from J, the gap between germline ends came to 5 bases. Germline V gives CDR1 SGHNT, CDR2 YYREEE (reference sequence). Written as DNA, the CDR3 is TGTGCCAGCAGCTTGACCTGGAACACTGAAGCTTTCTTT. Encoded protein: CASSLTWNTEAFF.

Concerning this clone itself: The junction and the germline gene differ at one end; a read error may be behind it. The chain joins TRBV7-9 to TRBJ1-1, with TRBD1 matching 8 bases. This CDR3 has 14 amino acids. Germline CDR1 and CDR2: SEHNR and FQNEAQ (reference sequence). As DNA, the CDR3 is TGCGCCAGCAGCCAAGACAGGGGAATCACTGAAGCTTTCTTT. Translating it yields CASSQDRGITEAFF.

This chain links TRBV7-6 with TRBJ2-7; D uncertain. Germline values: CDR1 SGHVS, CDR2 FNYEAQ. The CDR3 length is 14 residues. V lost 4 bases and J lost 1, with 11 bases in between. In DNA form, the CDR3 reads TGTGCCAGCAGCTCCCGAGGAGAGTCCTACGAGCAGTACTTC. Amino acid sequence: CASSSRGESYEQYF.

The chain is built from TRBV9 and TRBJ2-3, with TRBD1 matching 9 bases. Germline CDR1 is SGDLS and CDR2 is YYNGEE. The CDR3 runs 16 residues. The J segment lost 3 bases and the V segment lost 0 bases, leaving 5 bases of the junction unmatched. CDR3 sequence: CASSVASTGGTDTQYF. The CDR3 bases are TGTGCCAGCAGCGTAGCATCGACAGGGGGAACAGATACGCAGTATTTT.

This chain joins TRBV28 and TRBJ2-2; D possibly corresponds to TRBD2 (6 bases). The CDR3 runs to 14 residues. V lost 6 bases, J lost 8 bases, and 16 bases lay in between. Germline CDR1 is MDHEN and CDR2 is SYDVKM. CDR3 residues: CASRPREWGGELFF. The CDR3 nucleotides are TGTGCCAGCAGGCCTCGGGAGTGGGGTGGGGAGCTGTTTTTT.

This rearrangement joins TRBV11-1 to TRBJ2-1; 10 positions agree with TRBD2. CDR3 length: 15 amino acids. With 10 bases clipped from V and 6 bases from J, the junction kept 12 bases outside the gene matches. The germline V gene encodes CDR1 SGHAT and CDR2 FQDESV (reference sequence). The CDR3 here is CATYQARTSGNEQFF. The CDR3, as DNA: TGTGCCACCTATCAGGCCAGGACTAGCGGCAATGAGCAGTTCTTC.

The chain combines TRBV30 with TRBJ2-7, with 9 bases matching TRBD1. After removal of 8 bases from V and 3 bases from J, the junction contained 5 bases not matched to a gene. CDR3 length equals 12 residues. Germline CDR1 GTSNPN, CDR2 SVGIG (reference sequence). In DNA form, the CDR3 reads TGTGCCGGCGACAGGGGGAACTACGAGCAGTACTTC. Translating it yields CAGDRGNYEQYF.

V and J are TRBV7-2 and TRBJ1-2; TRBD1 matches at 8 bases. The CDR3 loop spans 14 amino acids. J gave up 8 bases and V 5 bases, and 10 bases lay outside the gene matches. Per the germline V gene, CDR1 is SGHTA and CDR2 is FQGNSA. CDR3: CASSNGQGTGGYTF. In nucleotides, the CDR3 is TGTGCCAGCAGCAACGGACAGGGAACGGGGGGCTACACCTTC.

The CDR3 is CASSFSTRTGKTEAFF. The DNA of the CDR3 is TGTGCCAGCAGCTTCTCTACTCGGACAGGGAAGACTGAAGCTTTCTTT. V gene TRBV7-2 combines with J gene TRBJ1-1; 8 nucleotides agree with TRBD1. This CDR3 region has 16 residues. V gave up 3 bases and J gave up 5 bases; unmatched junction bases: 11. From germline, CDR1 is SGHTA and CDR2 FQGNSA.

This clone was counted a single time. V and J are TRBV30 and TRBJ1-1; 12 bases fit TRBD1. The CDR3 runs 14 residues. V trimming: 3 bases; J trimming: 1 base; junction bases outside the gene matches: 0. Germline CDR1 GTSNPN, CDR2 SVGIG (reference sequence). The CDR3 here is CAWRGQGANTEAFF. CDR3 sequence (DNA): TGTGCCTGGAGGGGACAGGGGGCGAACACTGAAGCTTTCTTT.

This chain joins TRBV5-1 and TRBJ1-1; D uncertain. Germline CDR1 is SGHRS and CDR2 is YFSETQ. V was cut by 4 bases and J by 5 bases, with 15 bases left in between. This CDR3 spans 14 amino acids. In DNA form, the CDR3 reads TGCGCCAGCAGCCTCGCCCGAATGGGTACTGAAGCTTTCTTT. Translation gives CASSLARMGTEAFF.

The V call is TRBV27, the J call TRBJ1-2; 7 bases map to TRBD1. The CDR3 has 14 amino acids. Germline lookup yields CDR1 MNHEY and CDR2 SMNVEV (reference sequence). J gave up 4 bases and V 6 bases, and 8 bases lay outside the gene matches. The CDR3 region has the DNA TGTGCCAGCAGAAGCCAGGGGGTTAGCTATGGCTACACCTTC. Protein: CASRSQGVSYGYTF.

This clone was seen more than once but under ten times. This chain links TRBV27 with TRBJ2-7, with D possibly being TRBD1 (5 bases). In germline, CDR1 is MNHEY, CDR2 SMNVEV (reference sequence). The V gene lost 4 bases and the J gene lost 5 bases, with 12 bases spanning the gap. This CDR3 is built from 13 residues. The CDR3 loop is CASSYGRADEQYF. The CDR3 nucleotides read TGTGCCAGCAGTTATGGCAGGGCGGACGAGCAGTACTTC.

CDR3 in DNA: TGTGCCAGCGAGGGTCAGGGGACCGGGGAGCTGTTTTTT. Protein product: CASEGQGTGELFF. The chain carries TRBV2 and TRBJ2-2, with a tentative D call TRBD1 (6 bases). Trimming removed 8 bases at V and 5 bases at J, with 12 bases between. In germline, CDR1 is SNHLY, CDR2 FYNNEI. The CDR3 sequence is 13 residues long.

The V gene is TRBV5-4, the J gene TRBJ2-4, with D perhaps matching TRBD2 (6 bases). Germline V gene data show CDR1 as SGHNT and CDR2 as YYREEE (reference sequence). The CDR3 is 17 residues long. The germline V and J ends were trimmed by 3 bases and 0 bases, with 16 bases remaining between them. CDR3 sequence (DNA): TGTGCCAGCAGCTCCCTCCCGGGAGCGGGAGCCAAAAACATTCAGTACTTC. Translated: CASSSLPGAGAKNIQYF.

The J gene is TRBJ1-2, the V gene TRBV7-3; D possibly corresponds to TRBD1 (5 bases). The CDR3 loop spans 15 amino acids. Per germline, CDR1 SGHTA and CDR2 FQGTGA. V lost 1 base to trimming and J lost 6 bases, with 15 bases between them. In nucleotides, the CDR3 is TGTGCCAGCAGCTTAAATGCCGGGGGAAAGGATGGCTACACCTTC. This encodes CASSLNAGGKDGYTF.

The chain employs TRBV27 and TRBJ2-1; 12 bases map to TRBD2. After removal of 4 bases from V and 4 bases from J, the junction contained 14 bases not matched to a gene. Germline-derived CDR1 and CDR2 are MNHEY and SMNVEV (reference sequence). This CDR3 has 19 residues. This chain's CDR3 is CASSSRLAGEGSQYNEQFF. CDR3 in DNA: TGTGCCAGCAGTTCTCGACTAGCGGGAGAGGGATCGCAGTACAATGAGCAGTTCTTC.